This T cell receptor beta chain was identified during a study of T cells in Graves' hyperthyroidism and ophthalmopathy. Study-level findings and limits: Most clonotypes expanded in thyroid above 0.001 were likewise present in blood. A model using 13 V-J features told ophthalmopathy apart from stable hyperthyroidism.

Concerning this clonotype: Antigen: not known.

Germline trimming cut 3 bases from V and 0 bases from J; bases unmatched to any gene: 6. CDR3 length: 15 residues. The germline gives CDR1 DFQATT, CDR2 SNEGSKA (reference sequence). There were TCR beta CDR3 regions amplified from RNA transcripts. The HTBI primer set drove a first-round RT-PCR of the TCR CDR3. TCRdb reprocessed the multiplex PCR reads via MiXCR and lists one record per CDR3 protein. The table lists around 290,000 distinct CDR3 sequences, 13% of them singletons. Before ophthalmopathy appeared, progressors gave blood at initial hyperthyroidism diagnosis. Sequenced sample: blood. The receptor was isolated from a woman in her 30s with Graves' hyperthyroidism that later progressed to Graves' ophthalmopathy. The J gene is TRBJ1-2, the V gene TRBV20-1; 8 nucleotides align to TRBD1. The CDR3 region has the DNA TGCAGTGCTAGGCTGAACAGGGGGGCTAACTATGGCTACACCTTC. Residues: CSARLNRGANYGYTF.